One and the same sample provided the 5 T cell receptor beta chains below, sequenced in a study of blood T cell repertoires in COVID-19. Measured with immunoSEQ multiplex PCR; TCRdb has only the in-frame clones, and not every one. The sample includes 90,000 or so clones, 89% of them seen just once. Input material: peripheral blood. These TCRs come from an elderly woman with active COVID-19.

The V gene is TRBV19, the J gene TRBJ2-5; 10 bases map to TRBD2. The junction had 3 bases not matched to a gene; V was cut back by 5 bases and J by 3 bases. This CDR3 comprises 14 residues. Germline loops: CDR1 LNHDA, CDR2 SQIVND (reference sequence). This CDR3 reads CASSLAGAKETQYF. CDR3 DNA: TGTGCCAGTAGTCTAGCGGGAGCCAAAGAGACCCAGTACTTC.

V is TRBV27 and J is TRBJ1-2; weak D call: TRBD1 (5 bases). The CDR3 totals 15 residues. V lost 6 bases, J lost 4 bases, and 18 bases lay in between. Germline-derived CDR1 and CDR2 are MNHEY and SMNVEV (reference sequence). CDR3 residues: CASSRSAGGSYGYTF. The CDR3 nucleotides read TGTGCCAGCAGCCGCTCCGCGGGGGGGAGCTATGGCTACACCTTC.

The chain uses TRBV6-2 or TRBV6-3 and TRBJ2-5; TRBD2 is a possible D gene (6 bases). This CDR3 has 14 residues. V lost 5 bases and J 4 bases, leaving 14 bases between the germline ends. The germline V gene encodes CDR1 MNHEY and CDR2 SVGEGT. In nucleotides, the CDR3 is TGTGCCAGCAGTCCACATAGCGGAAGAGAGACCCAGTACTTC. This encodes CASSPHSGRETQYF.

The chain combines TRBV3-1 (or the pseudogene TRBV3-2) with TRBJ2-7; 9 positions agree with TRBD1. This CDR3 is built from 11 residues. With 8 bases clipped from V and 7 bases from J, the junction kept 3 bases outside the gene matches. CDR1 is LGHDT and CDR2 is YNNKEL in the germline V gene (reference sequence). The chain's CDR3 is CASGDREEQYF. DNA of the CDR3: TGTGCCAGCGGGGACAGGGAGGAGCAGTACTTC.

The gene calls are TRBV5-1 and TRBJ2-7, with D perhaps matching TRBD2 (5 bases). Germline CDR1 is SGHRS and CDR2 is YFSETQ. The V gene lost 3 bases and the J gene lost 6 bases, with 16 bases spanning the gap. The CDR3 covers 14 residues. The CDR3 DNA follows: TGCGCCAGCAGCTCCACCCTCCGGGGTGGCGAGCAGTACTTC. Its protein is CASSSTLRGGEQYF.